One and the same sample provided the 21 T cell receptor beta chains below, sequenced in a study of Graves' ophthalmopathy and Graves' hyperthyroidism. The authors amplified TCR beta CDR3 regions from RNA transcripts. After a first-round RT-PCR with HTBI primers, a second-round multiplex PCR was run. TCRdb re-analysed the multiplex PCR reads in MiXCR, keeping a single row per CDR3 protein. This sample has 450,000 to 600,000 distinct CDR3 sequences, with under 45% found just once. Sequencing was carried out using peripheral blood or thyroid tissue (not recorded which). The receptors stem from an adult man with Graves' hyperthyroidism.

This clonotype was observed many times. CDR3 amino acids: CASSLGDEKLFF. The CDR3 coding sequence is TGCGCCAGCAGCTTGGGGGACGAAAAACTGTTTTTT. The V call is TRBV5-1, the J call TRBJ1-4; TRBD1 is a possible D gene (5 bases). Per germline, CDR1 SGHRS and CDR2 YFSETQ. V shed 0 bases and J shed 8 bases, with 5 bases lying between them. The CDR3 totals 12 residues.

This clonotype was found once. This chain connects TRBV7-9 to TRBJ2-2; 9 bases agree with TRBD2. V was pared by 11 bases and J by 4 bases, with 5 bases of the junction left unmatched. The CDR3 loop spans 13 amino acids. Germline V gene data show CDR1 as SEHNR and CDR2 as FQNEAQ (reference sequence). The CDR3 DNA reads TGTGCCGGTTGGACTAGCGTCACCGGGGAGCTGTTTTTT. Amino acids: CAGWTSVTGELFF.

This clonotype was seen many times. The chain links TRBV3-1 to TRBJ2-7; D could derive from TRBD1 or TRBD2 (5 bases each). Germline CDR1 reads LGHDT; CDR2 reads YNNKEL (reference sequence). CDR3 length equals 13 residues. Trimming left V 2 bases short and J 4 bases short, with 9 bases between. The CDR3 DNA sequence: TGTGCCAGCAGCCAAAGGGGACGATACGAGCAGTACTTC. Translation: CASSQRGRYEQYF.

The J gene is TRBJ2-2, the V gene TRBV14, with TRBD1 identical over 7 bases. The CDR3 has 15 amino acids. The V segment lost 6 bases and the J segment 1 base; nucleotides outside the gene matches: 5. Germline V gives CDR1 SGHDN, CDR2 FVKESK. CDR3 sequence: CASRRQGQNTGELFF. CDR3 nucleotide sequence: TGTGCCAGCAGACGACAGGGACAGAACACCGGGGAGCTGTTTTTT.

This clonotype occurred many times. The chain employs TRBV20-1 and TRBJ2-5, with D maybe TRBD2 (6 bases). The V and J ends lost 6 bases and 5 bases respectively, with 16 bases between them. The CDR3 runs 13 residues. Looked up from germline, CDR1 is DFQATT and CDR2 is SNEGSKA (reference sequence). In nucleotides, the CDR3 is TGCAGTGCACCGACTAGTGTCGGGGAGACCCAGTACTTC. Its protein product is CSAPTSVGETQYF.

The chain links TRBV10-3 to TRBJ1-5, with D possibly TRBD1 on 6 matching bases. From germline, CDR1 is ENHRY and CDR2 SYGVKD. There are 14 residues in the CDR3. V lost 9 bases and J lost 3, with 15 bases in between. CDR3 sequence (DNA): TGTGCCATAGCATACAGGGAGAACAATCAGCCCCAGCATTTT. Protein product: CAIAYRENNQPQHF.

This clonotype was seen at least ten times. The chain has TRBV7-9 and TRBJ1-5; D ambiguous. Germline values: CDR1 SEHNR, CDR2 FQNEAQ (reference sequence). This CDR3 region has 14 residues. V was clipped by 1 base and J by 4 bases, with 8 bases between them. Here the CDR3 reads CASSLGRDNQPQHF. The CDR3 bases are TGTGCCAGCAGCTTAGGTAGGGATAATCAGCCCCAGCATTTT.

This clonotype was observed many times. The CDR3 loop is CASSVDLIGNSPLHF. CDR3 bases: TGTGCCAGCAGCGTGGACTTAATTGGTAATTCACCCCTCCACTTT. This chain connects TRBV9 to TRBJ1-6; D ambiguous. The ends were cut back, 2 bases at V and 6 bases at J, with 12 bases in the middle. Per germline, CDR1 SGDLS and CDR2 YYNGEE. This CDR3 is 15 amino acids long.

This clonotype was picked up many times. The CDR3 sequence is CSARGGTSSGNTIYF. The DNA of the CDR3 is TGCAGTGCTAGAGGTGGGACATCCTCTGGAAACACCATATATTTT. The chain has TRBV20-1 and TRBJ1-3; the D gene is possibly TRBD1 (6 bases). Looked up from germline, CDR1 is DFQATT and CDR2 is SNEGSKA (reference sequence). The CDR3 is 15 residues long. V was clipped by 1 base and J by 0 bases, with 10 bases between them.

This clonotype was picked up many times. The rearrangement joins TRBV12-3 or TRBV12-4 to TRBJ1-2; D gene uncertain. V dropped 1 base and J dropped 5 bases, with 8 bases sitting between them. This CDR3 is built from 13 residues. The CDR3 region is CASSLGTEYGYTF. CDR3 nucleotide sequence: TGTGCCAGCAGTTTAGGCACAGAGTATGGCTACACCTTC.

The chain uses TRBV29-1 and TRBJ1-2; maybe TRBD1 (6 bases). Germline V gives CDR1 SQVTM, CDR2 ANQGSEA. The CDR3 length is 12 residues. V lost 6 bases to trimming and J lost 4 bases, with 12 bases between them. The CDR3 reads CSVTDSGYGYTF. The CDR3 bases are TGCAGCGTGACGGACAGCGGCTATGGCTACACCTTC.

This clonotype was counted at least ten times. CDR3 sequence reads: CASSLLGAKVQPQHF. The CDR3 DNA reads TGTGCCAGCAGCTTACTGGGGGCAAAGGTTCAGCCCCAGCATTTT. This chain connects TRBV5-5 to TRBJ1-5; TRBD1 might be the D (6 bases). Trimming left V 2 bases short and J 6 bases short, with 15 bases between. The CDR3 spans 15 residues. Germline V gene sequence: CDR1 SGHKS, CDR2 YYEKEE (reference sequence).

This rearrangement joins TRBV12-3 or TRBV12-4 to TRBJ1-2; 7 positions agree with TRBD1. V lost 6 bases, J lost 6 bases, and 10 bases stayed unmatched. The CDR3 covers 14 residues. The CDR3 region is CASRPEGGLDGYTF. CDR3 DNA: TGTGCCAGCAGGCCGGAAGGGGGCTTGGATGGCTACACCTTC.

In its sample, this clonotype was seen many times. The J gene is TRBJ2-7, the V gene TRBV7-9, with D unresolved. Per germline, CDR1 SEHNR and CDR2 FQNEAQ (reference sequence). The ends were cut back, 4 bases at V and 3 bases at J, with 10 bases in the middle. CDR3 size: 13 residues. The CDR3 protein is CASSSTPGYEQYF. CDR3 DNA: TGTGCCAGCAGCTCGACCCCTGGCTACGAGCAGTACTTC.

This clonotype appeared many times. This sequence joins TRBV12-5 and TRBJ2-7, with D possibly matching TRBD2 (7 bases). With 6 bases removed from V and 5 bases from J, the gap between germline ends came to 17 bases. CDR1 is LGHNT, CDR2 FRNRAP, per germline. The CDR3 totals 14 residues. For the CDR3, the DNA is TGTGCTAGTGGAGCGGGACAAGCAGTCCACGAGCAGTACTTC. Translation: CASGAGQAVHEQYF.

In its sample, this clonotype was seen many times. The rearrangement links TRBV11-2 to TRBJ2-7, with TRBD1 identical over 7 bases. The V gene end was trimmed by 5 bases and the J gene end by 0 bases; junction bases not matched to a gene: 7. Per germline, CDR1 SGHAT and CDR2 FQNNGV. The CDR3 totals 15 residues. CDR3 residues: CASSMRQGISYEQYF. In DNA form, the CDR3 reads TGTGCCAGCAGCATGAGACAGGGAATCTCCTACGAGCAGTACTTC.

This clonotype was detected many times. The chain employs TRBV12-3 or TRBV12-4 and TRBJ2-7; maybe TRBD2 (5 bases). Trimming cost V 6 bases and J 5 bases, with 17 bases left between them. The CDR3 runs to 14 residues. CDR3 region: CASSLPGLRDEQYF. CDR3 DNA: TGTGCCAGCAGCCTCCCGGGCCTGAGGGACGAGCAGTACTTC.

This clonotype has just one count. Given a much more abundant clone one base away, this may be a read error. V is TRBV5-1 and J is TRBJ2-7; D may correspond to TRBD1 or TRBD2 (5 bases each). Germline CDR1 and CDR2: SGHRS and YFSETQ. There are 14 residues in the CDR3. CDR3 sequence reads: CAGSLAPGPYEQYF. CDR3 sequence (DNA): TGCGCCGGCAGCTTGGCCCCGGGGCCGTACGAGCAGTACTTC.

This sequence joins TRBV15 and TRBJ1-2; D might be TRBD1 (5 bases). Germline CDR1 and CDR2: LNHNV and YYDKDF (reference sequence). The CDR3 is 14 amino acids. V dropped 0 bases and J dropped 5 bases, with 10 bases sitting between them. CDR3 sequence reads: CATSRDWGGYGYTF. The CDR3 coding sequence is TGTGCCACCAGCAGAGATTGGGGGGGTTATGGCTACACCTTC.

This clonotype was recorded many times. The genes are TRBV5-1 and TRBJ2-7; 8 nucleotides line up with TRBD1. CDR1 and CDR2 from the germline V gene are SGHRS and YFSETQ. The CDR3 totals 17 residues. The V segment lost 0 bases and the J segment 2 bases; nucleotides outside the gene matches: 10. The CDR3 region has the DNA TGCGCCAGCAGCTTGGCCGATCAAGAACAGGGGGCCTACGAGCAGTACTTC. Its translation is CASSLADQEQGAYEQYF.

The gene calls are TRBV15 and TRBJ2-7; a weak D match, TRBD2 (6 bases). The germline gives CDR1 LNHNV, CDR2 YYDKDF (reference sequence). This CDR3 is built from 14 residues. V lost 3 bases and J lost 3, with 12 bases in between. The CDR3 protein is CATSSLGLLYEQYF. The CDR3 coding sequence is TGTGCCACCAGCAGCTTGGGACTCCTCTACGAGCAGTACTTC.